Reported below is one TCR beta chain. What it binds is not known. Reverse transcription of extracted RNA yielded cDNA, which provided the sequencing template. The table came from immunoSEQ multiplex PCR; TCRdb's copy has only in-frame clones and leaves some out. Of about 140,000 clones detected, roughly 50% appear once; the ten largest clones hold under 5.5%. This sample was included in a study of CD8+ T cells in alopecia areata. Study outcomes and limitations: Normal skin's resident alphabeta T cells are also sequenced in scalp samples. Relative to normal scalp, lesional scalp, especially alopecia totalis/universalis, showed higher clonality. Sharing of TCR sequences between patients (possibly for HLA-related reasons) was less clear than in mice.

PBMC-derived CD4+ and CD8+ T cells were sorted. Specimen: CD4+ T cells sorted from blood. This clonotype was obtained from a human donor in good health.

The CDR3 loop reads CASSSAGAQFF. CDR3 sequence (DNA): TGTGCCAGCAGTTCAGCGGGGGCGCAGTTCTTC. The V gene is TRBV27, the J gene TRBJ2-1, with 8 bases that match TRBD2. Trimming took 4 bases from V and 12 from J; bases not matched to a gene: 2. This CDR3 region has 11 residues. Germline V gives CDR1 MNHEY, CDR2 SMNVEV (reference sequence).